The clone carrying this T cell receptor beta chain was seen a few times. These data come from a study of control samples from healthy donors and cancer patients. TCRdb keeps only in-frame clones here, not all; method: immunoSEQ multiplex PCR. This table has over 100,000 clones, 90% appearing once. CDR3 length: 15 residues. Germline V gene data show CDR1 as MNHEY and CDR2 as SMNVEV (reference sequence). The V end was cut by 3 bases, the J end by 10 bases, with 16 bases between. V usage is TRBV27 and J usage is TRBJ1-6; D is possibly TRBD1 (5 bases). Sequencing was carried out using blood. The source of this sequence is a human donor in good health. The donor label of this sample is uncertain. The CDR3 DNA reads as TGTGCCAGCAGTTTTGGGGGAAGGTCCCGATCACCCCTCCACTTT. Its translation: CASSFGGRSRSPLHF.